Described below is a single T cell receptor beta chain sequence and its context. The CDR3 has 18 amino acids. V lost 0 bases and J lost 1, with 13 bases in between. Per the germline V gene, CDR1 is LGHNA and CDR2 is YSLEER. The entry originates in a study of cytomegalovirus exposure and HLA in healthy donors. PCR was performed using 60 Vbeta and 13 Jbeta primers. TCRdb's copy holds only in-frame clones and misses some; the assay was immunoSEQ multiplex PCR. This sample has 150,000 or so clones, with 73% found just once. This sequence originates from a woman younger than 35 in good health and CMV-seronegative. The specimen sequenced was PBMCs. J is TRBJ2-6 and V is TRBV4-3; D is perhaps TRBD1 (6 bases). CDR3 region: CASSQESRGSSGANVLTF. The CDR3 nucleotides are TGCGCCAGCAGCCAAGAGAGCAGGGGCTCTTCTGGGGCCAACGTCCTGACTTTC.